The 31 T cell receptor beta chains below come from one sample, sequenced in a study of blood T cells in healthy people across ages. The second PCR ran about 6 to 11 cycles with a sample-barcoded 5' primer and J-beta primers. TCRdb independently ran MiXCR on the 5' RACE reads; one entry per CDR3 protein. The table shows about 1.4 million distinct CDR3 sequences, with approximately 59% occurring only once. The material sequenced was blood. These receptors came from a man aged 18-30 years in good health.

This sequence joins TRBV6-6 and TRBJ2-5; possible D gene TRBD2, 7 bases. CDR3 length equals 17 residues. CDR1 is MNHNY and CDR2 is SVGAGI in the germline V gene (reference sequence). V was clipped by 7 bases and J by 11 bases, with 32 bases between them. The CDR3 spells CASTPFKGERGSTEQYF. CDR3 in DNA: TGTGCCAGCACCCCGTTTAAGGGGGAGCGGGGATCCACTGAGCAGTACTTC.

V usage is TRBV14 and J usage is TRBJ1-1; TRBD1 agrees at 8 bases. CDR3 size: 14 residues. The V gene end was trimmed by 3 bases and the J gene end by 5 bases; junction bases not matched to a gene: 5. The germline CDR1 and CDR2 sequences are SGHDN and FVKESK. The CDR3 sequence is CASSHGTGWTEAFF. As DNA, the CDR3 is TGTGCCAGCAGCCACGGGACAGGCTGGACTGAAGCTTTCTTT.

There are a few counts of this clonotype. V usage is TRBV28 and J usage is TRBJ1-4; D not resolved. CDR3 length: 17 amino acids. V lost 3 bases and J lost 0, with 14 bases in between. Germline V gene lookup returns CDR1 MDHEN and CDR2 SYDVKM. In nucleotides, the CDR3 is TGTGCCAGCAGTTTTACGGGTTTAAGGGCAACTAATGAAAAACTGTTTTTT. Protein sequence: CASSFTGLRATNEKLFF.

In its sample, this clonotype was seen a few times. A much larger clone sits a single nucleotide away, making a read error possible. The chain uses TRBV2 and TRBJ2-6; D uncertain. The CDR3 totals 11 residues. Germline CDR1 is SNHLY and CDR2 is FYNNEI. V dropped 7 bases and J dropped 3 bases, with 1 base sitting between them. This chain's CDR3 is CASNGANVLTF. The CDR3 coding sequence is TGTGCCAGCAATGGGGCCAACGTCCTGACTTTC.

This rearrangement joins TRBV7-6 to TRBJ2-7, with D tentatively TRBD1 (6 bases). The V gene's germline CDR1 is SGHVS and CDR2 FNYEAQ. This CDR3 comprises 13 residues. The V gene lost 5 bases and the J gene lost 6 bases, with 14 bases spanning the gap. For the CDR3, the DNA is TGTGCCAGCAGCCCCGACAGGTCGGGCGAGCAGTACTTC. It specifies CASSPDRSGEQYF.

Many counts were recorded for this clonotype. The junction and the germline gene differ at one end; a read error may be behind it. The rearrangement uses TRBV5-1 and TRBJ2-7; D is ambiguous. The CDR3 loop spans 12 amino acids. Looked up from germline, CDR1 is SGHRS and CDR2 is YFSETQ. CDR3 residues: CASSLEGHEQYF. The CDR3 nucleotides are TGTGCCAGCAGCTTAGAAGGGCACGAGCAGTACTTC. Using reference TRBV5-1 and TRBJ2-7 for the parts outside the CDR3, the full variable domain is KAGVTQTPRYLIKTRGQQVTLSCSPISGHRSVSWYQQTPGQGLQFLFEYFSETQRNKGNFPGRFSGRQFSNSRSEMNVSTLELGDSALYLCASSLEGHEQYFGPGTRLTVT.

The rearrangement joins TRBV18 to TRBJ2-1; no clear D gene. The end of the DNA aligns better with TRBJ2-7, so the J call may be wrong. Germline CDR1 is KGHSH and CDR2 is LQKENI. CDR3 size: 15 residues. The CDR3 DNA sequence: TGTGCCAGCTCACCCTATATAAGTACTTACAATGAGCAGTACTTC. The encoded protein is CASSPYISTYNEQYF.

The rearrangement uses TRBV9 and TRBJ2-4, with 9 nucleotides matching TRBD2. The J call may be wrong; the DNA end is better matched by TRBJ2-7. CDR3 length: 15 residues. Germline lookup yields CDR1 SGDLS and CDR2 YYNGEE. CDR3 in DNA: TGTGCCAGCAGCGTAGCGGCTAGCGGGATTTACGAGCAGTACTTC. Encoded protein: CASSVAASGIYEQYF.

There are a few counts of this clonotype. The J gene is TRBJ1-2, the V gene TRBV6-5; 10 nucleotides align to TRBD1. The CDR3 loop spans 14 amino acids. V gave up 4 bases and J gave up 6 bases; unmatched junction bases: 5. CDR1 is MNHEY and CDR2 is SVGAGI in the germline V gene. DNA of the CDR3: TGTGCCAGCAGTTGGAAGACAGGGGGCCATGGCTACACCTTC. It encodes CASSWKTGGHGYTF.

The chain recombines TRBV6-2 or TRBV6-3 with TRBJ2-4; 9 nucleotides align to TRBD2. The DNA end favors TRBJ2-7, so the J call may be wrong. The CDR3 has 13 amino acids. Germline V gene sequence: CDR1 MNHEY, CDR2 SVGEGT. The CDR3 sequence: CAIETSGTYEQYF. Written as DNA, the CDR3 is TGTGCCATCGAGACTAGCGGAACCTACGAGCAGTACTTC.

This clonotype has only one observation. The chain carries TRBV6-2 or TRBV6-3 and TRBJ2-3, with 8 bases lining up with TRBD1. Germline CDR1 MNHEY, CDR2 SVGEGT. This CDR3 contains 16 residues. J gave up 2 bases and V 2 bases, and 6 bases lay outside the gene matches. The CDR3 is CASSYRDRYPTDTQYF. In nucleotides, the CDR3 is TGTGCCAGCAGTTACCGGGACAGGTATCCCACAGATACGCAGTATTTT.

The genes are TRBV20-1 and TRBJ1-4; 9 nucleotides line up with TRBD1. Germline V gene sequence: CDR1 DFQATT, CDR2 SNEGSKA (reference sequence). V was clipped by 0 bases and J by 10 bases; unmatched bases: 18. The CDR3 sequence is 18 residues long. The CDR3 is CSARDRFYGTGRFGKLFF. Here the CDR3 DNA reads TGCAGTGCTAGAGATCGATTTTACGGGACAGGGCGTTTTGGAAAACTGTTTTTT.

The count of this clonotype is one. J is TRBJ1-5 and V is TRBV6-6, with a tentative D call TRBD1 (5 bases). Trimming removed 0 bases from V and 2 bases from J, with 14 bases in between. This CDR3 comprises 17 residues. Germline CDR1 is MNHNY and CDR2 is SVGAGI (reference sequence). Here the CDR3 reads CASSYSIRGSGNQPQHF. The CDR3 nucleotides read TGTGCCAGCAGTTACTCAATCCGGGGGTCGGGCAATCAGCCCCAGCATTTT.

This clonotype was seen once. The chain uses TRBV6-5 and TRBJ2-7; 8 bases agree with TRBD1. The germline V gene has CDR1 MNHEY and CDR2 SVGAGI. The CDR3 has 14 amino acids. J gave up 3 bases and V 5 bases, and 6 bases lay outside the gene matches. CDR3 loop: CASSNRGTGYEQYF. In DNA, the CDR3 is TGTGCCAGCAGTAACCGTGGGACAGGCTACGAGCAGTACTTC.

This clonotype has just one count. The chain is built from TRBV7-2 and TRBJ2-5; D is unclear. V lost 0 bases, J lost 2 bases, and 13 bases lay in between. The CDR3 runs to 16 residues. CDR1 SGHTA and CDR2 FQGNSA come from the germline V gene. DNA for the CDR3: TGTGCCAGCAGCTTAGCGTTTGGTAGTGGACAAGAGACCCAGTACTTC. This translates into CASSLAFGSGQETQYF.

The rearrangement joins TRBV29-1 to TRBJ1-1; D is unresolved. V was shortened by 3 bases and J by 8 bases, with 16 bases between the two germline ends. Germline loops: CDR1 SQVTM, CDR2 ANQGSEA. The CDR3 runs to 13 residues. CDR3 nucleotide sequence: TGCAGCGTTGATAAGGCCAGCACCTCAGAAGCTTTCTTT. This gives the protein CSVDKASTSEAFF.

The chain uses TRBV10-3 and TRBJ1-1; no definite D call. The CDR3 length is 14 residues. The germline CDR1 and CDR2 sequences are ENHRY and SYGVKD. Trimming took 0 bases from V and 6 from J, leaving 11 bases between them. In nucleotides, the CDR3 is TGTGCCATCAGTGAGTCAGTCCCCAGAGCTGAAGCTTTCTTT. Translated, it gives CAISESVPRAEAFF.

In its sample, this clonotype was seen a few times. The CDR3 region is CASSPRTSGAETQYF. In DNA form, the CDR3 reads TGCGCCAGCAGCCCCCGAACTAGCGGGGCAGAGACCCAGTACTTC. The chain uses TRBV4-1 and TRBJ2-5; the match to TRBD2 covers 10 bases. There are 15 residues in the CDR3. CDR1 and CDR2 from the germline V gene are MGHRA and YSYEKL. The trim removed 4 bases at V and 4 bases at J, leaving 6 bases unmatched.

The V call is TRBV5-1, the J call TRBJ2-1, with D hard to call. Trimming cost V 4 bases and J 7 bases, with 24 bases left between them. Germline V lookup: CDR1 SGHRS, CDR2 YFSETQ. The CDR3 totals 17 residues. CDR3 DNA: TGCGCCAGCAGCCCCAATCGGGCCGGAACCCTTGGGAATGAGCAGTTCTTC. Amino acids: CASSPNRAGTLGNEQFF.

This chain uses TRBV9 with TRBJ1-6; the match to TRBD1 covers 7 bases. Germline V CDR1 and CDR2: SGDLS, YYNGEE. The J segment lost 8 bases and the V segment lost 3 bases, leaving 5 bases of the junction unmatched. This CDR3 is 14 amino acids long. The CDR3 loop is CASSGDRVDSPLHF. CDR3 bases: TGTGCCAGCAGCGGTGACAGGGTTGATTCACCCCTCCACTTT.

The rearrangement joins TRBV6-6 to TRBJ2-1; 7 nucleotides match TRBD2. The J segment lost 5 bases and the V segment lost 8 bases, leaving 9 bases of the junction unmatched. This CDR3 region has 14 residues. Germline CDR1 is MNHNY and CDR2 is SVGAGI (reference sequence). DNA for the CDR3: TGTGCCAGCGGACTGGCGGGGGATCACAATGAGCAGTTCTTC. Translating gives CASGLAGDHNEQFF.

CDR3: CASSYSTHFSTF. The CDR3 coding sequence is TGTGCCAGCAGTTACTCGACGCATTTTTCCACCTTC. This chain uses TRBV6-2 or TRBV6-3 with TRBJ1-2; D remains ambiguous. Trimming took off 0 bases at V and 13 bases at J, with 12 bases between the two ends. This CDR3 contains 12 residues. Germline loops: CDR1 MNHEY, CDR2 SVGEGT.

The genes are TRBV7-9 and TRBJ2-1, with TRBD2 as a possible D gene (6 bases). This CDR3 has 16 amino acids. Between the trimmed V and J ends, which lost 5 bases and 2 bases, there was a span of 16 bases. Germline CDR1 is SEHNR and CDR2 is FQNEAQ (reference sequence). CDR3 loop: CASSEPVEGPYNEQFF. CDR3 sequence (DNA): TGTGCCAGCAGCGAACCTGTGGAGGGCCCCTACAATGAGCAGTTCTTC.

This clonotype showed up just a few times. The V and J genes are TRBV6-6 and TRBJ2-7; D not certain. Trimming pared 3 bases from V and 3 bases from J, leaving 18 bases between. The germline V gene encodes CDR1 MNHNY and CDR2 SVGAGI (reference sequence). The CDR3 totals 16 residues. CDR3 bases: TGTGCCAGCAGTTATCGCCCGTCCCACATACTCTACGAGCAGTACTTC. Amino acids: CASSYRPSHILYEQYF.

J is TRBJ1-2 and V is TRBV20-1; TRBD1 aligns across 10 bases. This CDR3 region has 13 residues. CDR1 is DFQATT, CDR2 SNEGSKA, per germline (reference sequence). V trimming: 4 bases; J trimming: 5 bases; junction bases outside the gene matches: 4. The CDR3 nucleotides read TGCAGTGCTACCGGGACAGGGGTGTATGGCTACACCTTC. It translates to CSATGTGVYGYTF.

This chain joins TRBV27 and TRBJ2-1, with D unclear. CDR1 and CDR2 from the germline V gene are MNHEY and SMNVEV (reference sequence). V lost 0 bases and J 10 bases, leaving 10 bases between the germline ends. CDR3 length: 13 amino acids. The CDR3 protein is CASSLSSGWEQFF. The CDR3 nucleotides read TGTGCCAGCAGTTTATCGTCAGGATGGGAGCAGTTCTTC.

V and J are TRBV20-1 and TRBJ2-1; D assignment may be TRBD1 or TRBD2 (6 bases each). The CDR3 consists of 15 residues. The V gene's germline CDR1 is DFQATT and CDR2 SNEGSKA (reference sequence). V was cut by 6 bases and J by 0 bases, with 15 bases left in between. The CDR3 DNA reads TGCAGTGCCGCTTGGGGGGCCAGCTCCTACAATGAGCAGTTCTTC. Its translation: CSAAWGASSYNEQFF.

This clonotype was observed a few times. The chain combines TRBV20-1 with TRBJ2-7; TRBD2 aligns across 8 bases. CDR3 length: 19 amino acids. The V segment lost 1 base and the J segment 3 bases; nucleotides outside the gene matches: 20. Germline values: CDR1 DFQATT, CDR2 SNEGSKA (reference sequence). CDR3 amino acids: CSARAESGLAGFGYYEQYF. CDR3 nucleotides: TGCAGTGCTAGAGCCGAATCGGGGCTAGCGGGCTTTGGGTACTACGAGCAGTACTTC.

The chain carries TRBV4-1 and TRBJ1-3; tentative D call: TRBD1 (5 bases). Per germline, CDR1 MGHRA and CDR2 YSYEKL. The CDR3 loop spans 16 amino acids. V lost 0 bases and J 2 bases, leaving 11 bases between the germline ends. CDR3 loop: CASSQDGAGTGNTIYF. Here the CDR3 DNA reads TGCGCCAGCAGCCAAGACGGGGCAGGGACTGGAAACACCATATATTTT.

This clonotype was seen a handful of times. The J gene is TRBJ2-3, the V gene TRBV2, with TRBD2 identical over 7 bases. With V trimmed by 7 bases and J by 6 bases, 10 bases remained unmatched. This CDR3 comprises 14 residues. Germline CDR1 reads SNHLY; CDR2 reads FYNNEI. Here the CDR3 DNA reads TGTGCCAGCAAACCTCCGGGGGGTTTGGATACGCAGTATTTT. It codes for CASKPPGGLDTQYF.

The V gene is TRBV9, the J gene TRBJ1-1, with TRBD1 identical over 9 bases. V dropped 4 bases and J dropped 7; count of bases not matched to a gene: 11. Germline V gene sequence: CDR1 SGDLS, CDR2 YYNGEE. The CDR3 runs to 15 residues. This CDR3 is CASSLNQGQGGEAFF. The CDR3 DNA is TGTGCCAGCAGCTTAAACCAGGGACAGGGAGGTGAAGCTTTCTTT. Using reference TRBV9 and TRBJ1-1 for the parts outside the CDR3, the full variable domain is DSGVTQTPKHLITATGQRVTLRCSPRSGDLSVYWYQQSLDQGLQFLIQYYNGEERAKGNILERFSAQQFPDLHSELNLSSLELGDSALYFCASSLNQGQGGEAFFGQGTRLTVV.